This record concerns one TCR beta chain sequence. Its matching antigen is unknown. CDR3 length equals 14 residues. Germline V gene sequence: CDR1 MDHEN, CDR2 SYDVKM. V gave up 4 bases and J gave up 1 base, with 7 bases separating them. This entry comes from a study of cytomegalovirus exposure and HLA in healthy donors. Study findings and constraints: Data from an earlier analysis indicated that most TCR beta V segments were productive either about 87% or about 30% of the time.

Amplification used 60 Vbeta primers and 13 Jbeta primers. Generated by immunoSEQ multiplex PCR, the TCRdb table keeps only in-frame clones and is missing some. Counted here are 150,000 or so clones, roughly 80% occurring once; the ten biggest clones make up 10% to 15%. Sample: PBMCs. This chain uses TRBV28 with TRBJ2-2; D may be TRBD1 (5 bases). The receptor's source is a man in his forties in good health and CMV-seropositive. CDR3 region: CASSSGQNTGELFF. Here the CDR3 DNA reads TGTGCCAGCAGTTCCGGACAGAACACCGGGGAGCTGTTTTTT.